This T cell receptor (beta chain) was recorded in a study of blood T cell repertoires in COVID-19. Study-wide background: Material from acute and convalescent COVID-19 was sourced from the United States, Italy and Spain.

Profiling relied on immunoSEQ multiplex PCR, and the TCRdb table lists in-frame clones only, not all of them. The table includes some 220,000 clones, approximately 80% detected once. The V gene's germline CDR1 is MGHRA and CDR2 YSYEKL. The V gene lost 1 base and the J gene lost 4 bases, with 14 bases spanning the gap. This CDR3 has 15 residues. This clonotype was obtained from a woman aged 60-75 years who had recovered from COVID-19. The sample consisted of peripheral blood. The chain combines TRBV4-1 with TRBJ2-7; D uncertain. The chain's CDR3 is CASSQVFSGAYEQYF. DNA for the CDR3: TGCGCCAGCAGCCAAGTTTTCTCCGGAGCATACGAGCAGTACTTC.